This T cell receptor (beta chain) stems from a study of beta chain features in type 1 diabetes. cDNA synthesis used the whole RNA isolate, giving expressed TCRB sequences. Repertoires were generated with immunoSEQ multiplex PCR, while TCRdb's copy carries only in-frame clones and drops some. Of more than 300,000 clones listed, roughly 8% are singletons. Of note for this clone: Its target is not known.

Study-wide points: Any HLA effect on TCRB rearrangement was left unresolved by small sub-analyses.

CDR1 is SGHVS, CDR2 FQNEAQ, per germline. The CDR3 covers 14 residues. V was cut by 5 bases and J by 3 bases, with 10 bases left in between. This chain connects TRBV7-8 to TRBJ2-2; unclear D gene. The clonotype was recovered from a woman in her late teens or twenties in good health. The specimen was central memory CD4+ T cells from blood. The CDR3 protein is CASSPTRYTGELFF. In DNA form, the CDR3 reads TGTGCCAGCAGCCCCACGAGATACACCGGGGAGCTGTTTTTT.